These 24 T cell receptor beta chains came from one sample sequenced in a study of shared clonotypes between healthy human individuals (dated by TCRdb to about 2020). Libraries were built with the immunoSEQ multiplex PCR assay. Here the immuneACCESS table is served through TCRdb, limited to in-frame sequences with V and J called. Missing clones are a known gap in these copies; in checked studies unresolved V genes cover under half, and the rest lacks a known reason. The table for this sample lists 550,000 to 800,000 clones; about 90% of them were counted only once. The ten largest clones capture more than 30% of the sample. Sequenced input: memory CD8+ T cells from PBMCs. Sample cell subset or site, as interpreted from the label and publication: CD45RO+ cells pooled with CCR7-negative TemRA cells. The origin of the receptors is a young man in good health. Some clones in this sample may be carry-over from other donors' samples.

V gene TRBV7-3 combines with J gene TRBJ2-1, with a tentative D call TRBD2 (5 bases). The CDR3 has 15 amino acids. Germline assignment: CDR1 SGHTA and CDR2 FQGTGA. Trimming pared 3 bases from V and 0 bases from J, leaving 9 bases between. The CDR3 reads CASSFKGSSYNEQFF. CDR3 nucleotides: TGTGCCAGCAGCTTTAAAGGGAGCTCCTACAATGAGCAGTTCTTC.

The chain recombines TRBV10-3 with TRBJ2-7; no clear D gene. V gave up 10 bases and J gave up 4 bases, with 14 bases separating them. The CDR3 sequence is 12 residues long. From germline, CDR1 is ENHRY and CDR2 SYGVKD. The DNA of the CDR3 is TGTGCCACCAGGCCGGCAGGTTACGAGCAGTACTTC. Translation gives CATRPAGYEQYF.

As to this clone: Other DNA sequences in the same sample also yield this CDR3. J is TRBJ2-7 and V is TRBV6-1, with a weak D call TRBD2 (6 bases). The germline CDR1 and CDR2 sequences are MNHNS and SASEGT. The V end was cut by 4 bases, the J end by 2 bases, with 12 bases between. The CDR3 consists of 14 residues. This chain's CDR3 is CASSGRGLAYEQYF. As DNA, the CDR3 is TGTGCCAGCAGTGGGCGGGGATTGGCCTACGAGCAGTACTTC.

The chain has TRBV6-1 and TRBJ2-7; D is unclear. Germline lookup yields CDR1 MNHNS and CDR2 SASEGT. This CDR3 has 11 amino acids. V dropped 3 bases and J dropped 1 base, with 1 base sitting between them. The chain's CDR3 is CASSESYEQYF. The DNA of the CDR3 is TGTGCCAGCAGTGAGTCCTACGAGCAGTACTTC.

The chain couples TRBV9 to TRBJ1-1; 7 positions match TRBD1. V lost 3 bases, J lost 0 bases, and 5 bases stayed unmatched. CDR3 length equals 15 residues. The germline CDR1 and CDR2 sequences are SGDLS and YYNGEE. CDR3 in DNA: TGTGCCAGCAGCGCGACAGGGAACATGAACACTGAAGCTTTCTTT. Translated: CASSATGNMNTEAFF.

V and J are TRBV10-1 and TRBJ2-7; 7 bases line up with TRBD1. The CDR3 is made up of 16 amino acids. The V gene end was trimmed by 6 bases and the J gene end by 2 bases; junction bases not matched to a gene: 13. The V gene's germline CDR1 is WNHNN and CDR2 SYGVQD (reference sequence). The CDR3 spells CASSPRQGDFTYEQYF. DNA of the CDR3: TGCGCCAGCAGCCCTAGACAGGGCGATTTCACCTACGAGCAGTACTTC.

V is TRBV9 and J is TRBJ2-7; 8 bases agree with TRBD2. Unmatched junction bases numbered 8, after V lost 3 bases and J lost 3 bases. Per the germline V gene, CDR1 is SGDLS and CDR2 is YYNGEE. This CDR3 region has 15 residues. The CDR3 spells CASSASGSLFYEQYF. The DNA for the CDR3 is TGTGCCAGCAGCGCAAGCGGGAGTCTTTTCTACGAGCAGTACTTC.

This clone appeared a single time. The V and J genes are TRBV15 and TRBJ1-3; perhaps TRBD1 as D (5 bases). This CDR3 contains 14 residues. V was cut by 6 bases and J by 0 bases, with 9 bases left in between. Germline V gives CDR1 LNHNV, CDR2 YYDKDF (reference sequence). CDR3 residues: CATRRGNSGNTIYF. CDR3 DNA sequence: TGTGCCACCAGGAGGGGCAACTCTGGAAACACCATATATTTT.

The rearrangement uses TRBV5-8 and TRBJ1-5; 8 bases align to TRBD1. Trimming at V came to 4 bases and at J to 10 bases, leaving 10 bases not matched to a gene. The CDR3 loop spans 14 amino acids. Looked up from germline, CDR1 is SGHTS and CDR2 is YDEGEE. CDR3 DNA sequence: TGTGCCAGCAGCGCCGGACAGGGCTTATTTCCCCAGCATTTT. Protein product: CASSAGQGLFPQHF.

The CDR3 sequence is CASSVGSGEGNQPQHF. CDR3 in DNA: TGTGCCAGCAGCGTAGGTTCCGGGGAGGGCAATCAGCCCCAGCATTTT. The rearrangement uses TRBV9 and TRBJ1-5, with D unclear. The CDR3 is 16 amino acids. Trimming shortened V by 0 bases and J by 2 bases, and 12 bases separated the two germline ends. Germline CDR1 is SGDLS and CDR2 is YYNGEE.

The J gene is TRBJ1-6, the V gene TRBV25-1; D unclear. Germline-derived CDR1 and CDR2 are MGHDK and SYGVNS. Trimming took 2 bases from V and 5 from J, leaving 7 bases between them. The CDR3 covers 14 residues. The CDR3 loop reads CASSEPYDNSPLHF. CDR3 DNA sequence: TGTGCCAGCAGTGAACCATACGATAATTCACCCCTCCACTTT.

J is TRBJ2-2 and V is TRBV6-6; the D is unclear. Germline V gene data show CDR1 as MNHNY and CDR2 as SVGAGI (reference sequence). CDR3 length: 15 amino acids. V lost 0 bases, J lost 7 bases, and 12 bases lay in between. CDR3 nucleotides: TGTGCCAGCAGTTACTCATCCGGGTTTGGCGGGGAGCTGTTTTTT. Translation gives CASSYSSGFGGELFF.

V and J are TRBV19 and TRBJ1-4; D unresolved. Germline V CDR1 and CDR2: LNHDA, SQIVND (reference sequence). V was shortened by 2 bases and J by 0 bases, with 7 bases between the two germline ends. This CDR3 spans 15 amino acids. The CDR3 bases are TGTGCCAGTAGTATAAGCGGGGCAACTAATGAAAAACTGTTTTTT. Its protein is CASSISGATNEKLFF.

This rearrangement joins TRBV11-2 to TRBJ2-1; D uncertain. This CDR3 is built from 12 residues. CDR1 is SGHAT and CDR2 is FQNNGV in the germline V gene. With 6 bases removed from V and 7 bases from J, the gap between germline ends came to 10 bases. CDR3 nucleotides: TGTGCCAGCAGATTTTTGATAAATGAGCAGTTCTTC. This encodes CASRFLINEQFF.

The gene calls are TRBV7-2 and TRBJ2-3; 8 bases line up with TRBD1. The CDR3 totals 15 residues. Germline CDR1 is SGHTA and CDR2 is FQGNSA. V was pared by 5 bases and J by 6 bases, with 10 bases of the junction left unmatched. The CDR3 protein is CASSPTGTGGDTQYF. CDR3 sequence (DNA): TGTGCCAGCAGCCCCACCGGGACAGGAGGTGATACGCAGTATTTT.

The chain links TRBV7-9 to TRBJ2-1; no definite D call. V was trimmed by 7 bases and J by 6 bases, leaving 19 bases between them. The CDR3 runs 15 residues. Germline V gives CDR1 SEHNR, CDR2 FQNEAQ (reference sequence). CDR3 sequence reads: CASTPGTRLGNEQFF. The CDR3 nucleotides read TGTGCCAGCACTCCGGGCACCCGGTTGGGCAATGAGCAGTTCTTC.

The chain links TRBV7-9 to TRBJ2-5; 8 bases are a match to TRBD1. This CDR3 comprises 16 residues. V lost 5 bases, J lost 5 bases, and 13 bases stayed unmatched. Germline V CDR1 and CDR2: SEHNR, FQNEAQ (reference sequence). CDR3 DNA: TGTGCCAGCAGCCACCGAGGGCAGGGGGCAAATGAGACCCAGTACTTC. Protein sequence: CASSHRGQGANETQYF.

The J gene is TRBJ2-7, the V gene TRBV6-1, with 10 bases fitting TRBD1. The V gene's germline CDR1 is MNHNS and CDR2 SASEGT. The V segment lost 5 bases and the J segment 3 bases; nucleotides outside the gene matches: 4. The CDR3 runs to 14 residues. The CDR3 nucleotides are TGTGCCAGCAGTCCCGGGACAGGGGTCTACGAGCAGTACTTC. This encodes CASSPGTGVYEQYF.

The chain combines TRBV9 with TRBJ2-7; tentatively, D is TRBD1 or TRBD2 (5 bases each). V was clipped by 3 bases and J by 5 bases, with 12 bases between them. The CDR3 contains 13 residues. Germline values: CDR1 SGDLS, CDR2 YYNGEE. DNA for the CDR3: TGTGCCAGCAGCGCCACACGGGGCAACGAGCAGTACTTC. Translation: CASSATRGNEQYF.

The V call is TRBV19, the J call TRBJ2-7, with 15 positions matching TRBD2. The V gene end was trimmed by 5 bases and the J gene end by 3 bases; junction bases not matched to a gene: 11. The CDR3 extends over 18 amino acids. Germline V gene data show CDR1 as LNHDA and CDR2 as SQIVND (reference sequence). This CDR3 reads CASSSGLAGGPSLYEQYF. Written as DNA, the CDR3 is TGTGCCAGTAGTTCAGGACTAGCGGGAGGGCCGTCCCTCTACGAGCAGTACTTC.

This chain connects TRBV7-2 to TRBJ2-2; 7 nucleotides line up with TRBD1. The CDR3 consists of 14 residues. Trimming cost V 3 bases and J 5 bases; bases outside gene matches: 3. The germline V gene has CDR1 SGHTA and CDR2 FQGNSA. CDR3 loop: CASSFRDRTGELFF. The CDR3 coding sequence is TGTGCCAGCAGCTTCCGGGACAGAACCGGGGAGCTGTTTTTT.

The DNA for the CDR3 is TGTGCCAGCAGCCCGGACAGGTCTAATGGCTACACCTTC. Translated, it gives CASSPDRSNGYTF. The rearrangement uses TRBV5-8 and TRBJ1-2; the match to TRBD1 covers 7 bases. Germline assignment: CDR1 SGHTS and CDR2 YDEGEE. The CDR3 runs to 13 residues. V dropped 4 bases and J dropped 6; count of bases not matched to a gene: 6. Using reference TRBV5-8 and TRBJ1-2 for the parts outside the CDR3, the full variable domain is EAGVTQSPTHLIKTRGQQATLRCSPISGHTSVYWYQQALGLGLQFLLWYDEGEERNRGNFPPRFSGRQFPNYSSELNVNALELEDSALYLCASSPDRSNGYTFGSGTRLTVV.

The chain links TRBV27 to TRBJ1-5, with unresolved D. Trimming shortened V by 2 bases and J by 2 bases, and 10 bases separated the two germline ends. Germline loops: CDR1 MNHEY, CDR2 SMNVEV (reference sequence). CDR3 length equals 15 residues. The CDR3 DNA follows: TGTGCCAGCAGTTTAATTTGGGGAGGCAATCAGCCCCAGCATTTT. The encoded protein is CASSLIWGGNQPQHF.

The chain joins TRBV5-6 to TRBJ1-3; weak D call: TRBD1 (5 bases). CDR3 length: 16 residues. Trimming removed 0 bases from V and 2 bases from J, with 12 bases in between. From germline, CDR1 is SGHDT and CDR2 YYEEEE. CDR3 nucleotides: TGTGCCAGCAGCTTGGTGGGGAAGGACACTGGAAACACCATATATTTT. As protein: CASSLVGKDTGNTIYF.